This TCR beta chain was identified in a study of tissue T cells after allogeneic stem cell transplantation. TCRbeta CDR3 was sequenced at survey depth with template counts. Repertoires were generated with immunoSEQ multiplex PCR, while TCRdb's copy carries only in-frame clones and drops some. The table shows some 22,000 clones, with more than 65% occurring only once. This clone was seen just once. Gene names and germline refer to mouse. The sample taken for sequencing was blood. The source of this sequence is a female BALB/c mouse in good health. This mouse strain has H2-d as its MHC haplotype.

The CDR3 region is CASSQVGGARYEQYF. CDR3 DNA (partial): TGTGCCAGCAGCCAAGTGGGGGGGGCGCGGTATGAACAGTAC. This chain links TRBV5 with TRBJ2-7; TRBD2 matches 8 bases. Coverage ceases 1 residue before the CDR3 finishes, and the germline J gene fills in the end. The germline V gene encodes CDR1 LGHNA and CDR2 YNLKQL (reference sequence). There are 15 residues in the CDR3. J lost 4 bases, V lost 1 base, and 6 bases had no gene match.